Described below is a single T cell receptor (beta chain) sequence and its context. With 0 bases removed from V and 10 bases from J, the gap between germline ends came to 17 bases. The CDR3 sequence is 15 residues long. Germline V gives CDR1 SGHRS, CDR2 YFSETQ. The sample originates from a study of blood T cell repertoires in COVID-19. Study at large: Both acute and convalescent COVID-19 samples were obtained from the United States, Italy and Spain. In each case, the material was cDNA or gDNA derived from T cells, B-cell-depleted T cells, or PBMCs.

Under the authors' procedure: Reference gene primer amplification gave nucleated cell count estimates. TCRdb keeps only in-frame clones here, not all; method: immunoSEQ multiplex PCR. The D gene and trimming were derived from the DNA, and the V and J assignments and clone size from that table. The data show about 82,000 clones, about 80% seen once. The sequence derives from a woman in her 40s with active or convalescent COVID-19. The sequencing input was peripheral blood. The gene calls are TRBV5-1 and TRBJ2-1; D is uncertain. For the CDR3, the DNA is TGCGCCAGCAGCTTGGAACTACCCGGAACCATGGAGCAGTTCTTC. Amino acid sequence: CASSLELPGTMEQFF.